The entry below describes one T cell receptor beta chain. The data are from a study of blood T cell repertoires in COVID-19. Study as a whole: COVID-19 samples collected from the United States, Italy and Spain covered acute and convalescent phases. T cells, B-cell-depleted T cells, or PBMCs provided the cDNA or gDNA that served as material.

In the original processing: Estimated nucleated cell counts came from reference gene primer amplification. The repertoire was sequenced with immunoSEQ multiplex PCR; TCRdb's copy has only in-frame clones and lacks some. The V and J calls and clone size are taken from that table; D and trimming were inferred from the DNA. Of more than 100,000 clones in the sample, 80% to 90% were seen once. Germline V gives CDR1 MDHEN, CDR2 SYDVKM. The CDR3 covers 15 residues. V dropped 6 bases and J dropped 4 bases, with 16 bases sitting between them. The source material was peripheral blood. The rearrangement joins TRBV28 to TRBJ1-3; possible D gene TRBD1, 6 bases. The sequence derives from a man aged 50 to 59 with active or convalescent COVID-19. The CDR3 loop reads CASRTGTSIGNTIYF. The CDR3 nucleotides are TGTGCCAGCAGAACTGGGACATCTATAGGAAACACCATATATTTT.